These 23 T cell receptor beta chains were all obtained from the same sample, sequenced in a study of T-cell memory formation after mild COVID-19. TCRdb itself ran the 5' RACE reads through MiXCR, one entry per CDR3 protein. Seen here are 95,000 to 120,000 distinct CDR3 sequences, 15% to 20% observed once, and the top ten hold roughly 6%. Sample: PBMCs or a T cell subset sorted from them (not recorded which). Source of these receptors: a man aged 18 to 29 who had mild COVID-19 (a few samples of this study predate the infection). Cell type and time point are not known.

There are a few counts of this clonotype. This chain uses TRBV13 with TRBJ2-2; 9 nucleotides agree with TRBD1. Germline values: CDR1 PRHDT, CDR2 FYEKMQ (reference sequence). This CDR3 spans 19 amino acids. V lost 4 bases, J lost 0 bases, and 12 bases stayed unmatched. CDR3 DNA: TGTGCCAGCAGCTCCCCACGGGACAGGGTTCTATCGAACACCGGGGAGCTGTTTTTT. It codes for CASSSPRDRVLSNTGELFF.

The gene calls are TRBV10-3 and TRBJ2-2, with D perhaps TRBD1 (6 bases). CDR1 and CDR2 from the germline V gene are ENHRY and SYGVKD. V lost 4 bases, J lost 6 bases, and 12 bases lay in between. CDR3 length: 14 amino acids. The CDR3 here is CAISVQGLAGELFF. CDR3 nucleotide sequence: TGTGCCATCAGTGTACAGGGTTTGGCCGGGGAGCTGTTTTTT.

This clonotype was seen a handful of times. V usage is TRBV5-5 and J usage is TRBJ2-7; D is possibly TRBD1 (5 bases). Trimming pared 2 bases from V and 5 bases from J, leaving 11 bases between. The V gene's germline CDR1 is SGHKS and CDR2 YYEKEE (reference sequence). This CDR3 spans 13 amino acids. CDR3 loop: CASSLFGANEQYV. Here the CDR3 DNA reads TGTGCCAGCAGCTTATTTGGGGCCAACGAGCAGTACGTC.

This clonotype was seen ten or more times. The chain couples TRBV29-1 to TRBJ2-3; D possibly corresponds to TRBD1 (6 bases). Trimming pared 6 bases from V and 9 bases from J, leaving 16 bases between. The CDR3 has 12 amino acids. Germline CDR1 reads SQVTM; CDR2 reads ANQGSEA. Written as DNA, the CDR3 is TGCAGCGTCGCACTTCGGACAGTCACGCAGTATTTT. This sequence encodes CSVALRTVTQYF.

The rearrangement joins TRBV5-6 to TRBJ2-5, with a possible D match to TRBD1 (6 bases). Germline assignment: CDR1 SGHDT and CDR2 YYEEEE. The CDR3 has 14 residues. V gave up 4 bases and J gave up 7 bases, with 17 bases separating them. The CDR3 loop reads CASSQVGQGMTQYF. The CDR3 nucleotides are TGTGCCAGCAGCCAAGTCGGGCAGGGGATGACCCAGTACTTC.

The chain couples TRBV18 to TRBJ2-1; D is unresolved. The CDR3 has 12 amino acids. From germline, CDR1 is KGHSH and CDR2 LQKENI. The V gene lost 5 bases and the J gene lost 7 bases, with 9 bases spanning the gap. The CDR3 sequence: CASSREENEQFF. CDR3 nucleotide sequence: TGTGCCAGCTCAAGGGAAGAAAATGAGCAGTTCTTC.

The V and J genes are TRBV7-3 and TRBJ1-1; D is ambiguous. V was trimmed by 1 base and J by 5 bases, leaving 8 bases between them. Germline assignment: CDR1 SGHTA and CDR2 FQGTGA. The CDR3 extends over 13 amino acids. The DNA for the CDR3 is TGTGCCAGCAGCTTAAGACAATTGACTGAAGCTTTCTTT. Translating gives CASSLRQLTEAFF.

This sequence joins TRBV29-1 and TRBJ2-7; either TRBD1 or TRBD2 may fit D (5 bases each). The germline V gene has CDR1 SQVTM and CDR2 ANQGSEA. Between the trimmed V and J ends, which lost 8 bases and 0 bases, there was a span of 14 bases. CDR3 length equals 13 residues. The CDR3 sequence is CSRGDGRSYEQYV. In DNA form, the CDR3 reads TGCAGCCGAGGGGACGGACGCTCCTACGAGCAGTACGTC.

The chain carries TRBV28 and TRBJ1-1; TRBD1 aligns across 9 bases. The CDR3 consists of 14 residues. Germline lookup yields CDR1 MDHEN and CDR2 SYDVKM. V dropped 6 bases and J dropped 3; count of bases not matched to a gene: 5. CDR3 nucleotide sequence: TGTGCCAGCAGGGCCTGGACAGGGGACACTGAAGCTTTCTTT. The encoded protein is CASRAWTGDTEAFF.

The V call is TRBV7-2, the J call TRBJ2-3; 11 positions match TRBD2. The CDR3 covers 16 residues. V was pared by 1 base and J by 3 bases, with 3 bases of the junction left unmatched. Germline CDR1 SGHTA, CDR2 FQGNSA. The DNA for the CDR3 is TGTGCCAGCAGCTTAGGGTCTAGCGGGAGGACAGATACGCAGTATTTT. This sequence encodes CASSLGSSGRTDTQYF.

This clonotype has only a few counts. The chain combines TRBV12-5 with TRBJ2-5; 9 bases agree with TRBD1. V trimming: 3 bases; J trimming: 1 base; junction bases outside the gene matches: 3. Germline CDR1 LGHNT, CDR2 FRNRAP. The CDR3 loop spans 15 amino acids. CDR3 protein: CASGFDRGIQETQYF. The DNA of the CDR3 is TGTGCTAGTGGTTTCGACAGGGGGATCCAAGAGACCCAGTACTTC.

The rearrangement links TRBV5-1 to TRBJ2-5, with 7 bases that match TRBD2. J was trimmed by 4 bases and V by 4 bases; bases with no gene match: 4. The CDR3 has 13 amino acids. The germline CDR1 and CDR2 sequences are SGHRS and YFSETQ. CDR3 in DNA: TGCGCCAGCAGCAGCGGGGCCGGAGAGACCCAGTACTTC. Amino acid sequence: CASSSGAGETQYF.

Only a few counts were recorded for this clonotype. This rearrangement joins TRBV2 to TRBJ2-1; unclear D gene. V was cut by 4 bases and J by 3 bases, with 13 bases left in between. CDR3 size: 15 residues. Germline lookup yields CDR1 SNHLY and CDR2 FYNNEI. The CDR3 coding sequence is TGTGCCAGCAGTGGGGTGTTGGCTTTCTACAATGAGCAGTTCTTC. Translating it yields CASSGVLAFYNEQFF.

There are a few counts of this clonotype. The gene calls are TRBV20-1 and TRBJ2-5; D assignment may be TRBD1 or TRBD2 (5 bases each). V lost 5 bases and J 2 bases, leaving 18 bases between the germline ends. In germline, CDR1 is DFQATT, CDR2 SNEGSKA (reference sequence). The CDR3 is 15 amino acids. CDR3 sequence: CSALVFGTPQETQYF. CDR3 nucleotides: TGCAGTGCTCTCGTTTTTGGGACGCCACAAGAGACCCAGTACTTC.

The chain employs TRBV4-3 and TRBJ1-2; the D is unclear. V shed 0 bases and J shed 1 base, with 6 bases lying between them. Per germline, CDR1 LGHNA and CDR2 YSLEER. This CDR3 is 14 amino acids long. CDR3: CASSQDRNNYGYTF. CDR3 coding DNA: TGCGCCAGCAGCCAAGATCGGAATAACTATGGCTACACCTTC.

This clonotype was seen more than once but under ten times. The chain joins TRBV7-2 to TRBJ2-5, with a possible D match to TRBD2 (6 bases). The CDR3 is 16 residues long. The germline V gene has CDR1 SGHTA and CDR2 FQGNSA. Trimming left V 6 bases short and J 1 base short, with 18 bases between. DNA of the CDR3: TGTGCCAGCAGATCCTCGGGTGCGGGGACCCAAGAGACCCAGTACTTC. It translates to CASRSSGAGTQETQYF.

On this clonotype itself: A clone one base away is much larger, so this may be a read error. This chain's CDR3 is CASSNRDRGVGTQYF. Written as DNA, the CDR3 is TGTGCCAGCAGTAACCGGGACAGGGGGGTTGGGACCCAGTACTTC. This chain uses TRBV2 with TRBJ2-5; 11 nucleotides match TRBD1. From germline, CDR1 is SNHLY and CDR2 FYNNEI. The CDR3 has 15 residues. The ends lost 5 bases at V and 7 bases at J; junction bases unmatched: 9.

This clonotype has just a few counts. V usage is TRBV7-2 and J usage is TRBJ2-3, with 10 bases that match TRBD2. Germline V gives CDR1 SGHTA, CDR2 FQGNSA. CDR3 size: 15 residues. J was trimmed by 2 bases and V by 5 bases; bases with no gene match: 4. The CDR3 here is CASSLGLAFTDTQYF. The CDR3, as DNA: TGTGCCAGCAGCCTGGGACTAGCGTTCACAGATACGCAGTATTTT.

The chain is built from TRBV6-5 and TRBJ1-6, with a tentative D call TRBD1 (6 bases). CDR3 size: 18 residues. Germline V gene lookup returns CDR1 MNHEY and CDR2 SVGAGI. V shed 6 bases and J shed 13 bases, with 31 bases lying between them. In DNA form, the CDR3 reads TGTGCCAGCAGCCACGAACCCGGCCCGGGGGGCGGCGGTCGGCCCCTCCACTTT. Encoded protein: CASSHEPGPGGGGRPLHF.

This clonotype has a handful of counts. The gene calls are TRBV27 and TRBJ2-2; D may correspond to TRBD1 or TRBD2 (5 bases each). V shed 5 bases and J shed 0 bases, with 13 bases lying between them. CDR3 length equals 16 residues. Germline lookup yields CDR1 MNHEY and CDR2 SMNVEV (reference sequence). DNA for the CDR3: TGTGCCAGCAGTCGCCGGGGACGGCCGAACACCGGGGAGCTGTTTTTT. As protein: CASSRRGRPNTGELFF.

The CDR3 bases are TGTGCCAGCAGCGTTACAGGGTATCAGCCCCAGCATTTT. It encodes CASSVTGYQPQHF. V usage is TRBV11-2 and J usage is TRBJ1-5; D is perhaps TRBD1 (6 bases). The germline V gene encodes CDR1 SGHAT and CDR2 FQNNGV. CDR3 length: 13 residues. Between the trimmed V and J ends, which lost 5 bases and 5 bases, there was a span of 10 bases.

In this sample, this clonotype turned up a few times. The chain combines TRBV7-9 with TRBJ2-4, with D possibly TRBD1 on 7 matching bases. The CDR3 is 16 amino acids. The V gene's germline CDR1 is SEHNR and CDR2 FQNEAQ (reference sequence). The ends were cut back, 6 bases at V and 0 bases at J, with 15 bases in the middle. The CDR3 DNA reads TGTGCCAGCAGACCAGGGGGACTGCTAGCCAAAAACATTCAGTACTTC. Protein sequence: CASRPGGLLAKNIQYF.

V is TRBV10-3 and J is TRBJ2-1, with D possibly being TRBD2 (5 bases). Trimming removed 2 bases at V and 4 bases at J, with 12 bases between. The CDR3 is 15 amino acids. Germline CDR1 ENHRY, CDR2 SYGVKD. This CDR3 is CAISERLADYNEQFF. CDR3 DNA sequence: TGTGCCATCAGTGAGCGGCTAGCAGATTACAATGAGCAGTTCTTC.